Sequencing of this T cell receptor (beta chain) was carried out in a study of blood T cell repertoires in COVID-19. Overall study: Spain, Italy and the United States supplied samples that represented acute and convalescent COVID-19.

In the original analysis: Reference gene primer amplification in the assay estimated nucleated cell counts. Repertoires were generated with immunoSEQ multiplex PCR, while TCRdb's copy carries only in-frame clones and drops some. That table gives V, J and clone size, and the DNA gave D and trimming. The sample holds 300,000 or so clones; under 90% are singletons and the top ten take less than 3.5%. Germline V gives CDR1 SGHAT, CDR2 FQNNGV. V was clipped by 2 bases and J by 0 bases, with 7 bases between them. The CDR3 is made up of 15 amino acids. Sequenced material: PBMCs or T cells enriched from blood (not recorded which). The source is a woman between 45 and 65 years old who had been exposed to COVID-19. V is TRBV11-2 and J is TRBJ2-2; D call uncertain. In nucleotides, the CDR3 is TGTGCCAGCAGCTTAACAACAGCGAACACCGGGGAGCTGTTTTTT. This translates into CASSLTTANTGELFF.